This T cell receptor beta chain was profiled in a study of post-analysis software for immune sequencing data. CDR3 size: 22 residues. Germline CDR1 SGHRS, CDR2 YFSETQ. V lost 2 bases, J lost 4 bases, and 31 bases lay in between. This clonotype was picked up a small number of times. Its antigen is not known. Tagging with unique molecular identifiers was a feature of the TCR beta cDNA libraries. TCRdb reprocessed the PCR reads with MiXCR, giving one entry per CDR3 protein. Among 700,000 to 800,000 distinct CDR3 sequences listed, 30% were seen once. Study outcomes and limitations: Relative to controls, patients had a few TRBV segments at higher frequency, with TRBV5-6, TRBV5-1 and TRBV20-1 among these. For normalized Chao1 diversity, multiple sclerosis patients scored significantly lower than controls did.

V usage is TRBV5-1 and J usage is TRBJ2-6; D is perhaps TRBD1 or TRBD2 (6 bases each). The sequence was obtained from a girl aged 10-17 years with multiple sclerosis. The specimen was blood. The CDR3: CASSFWGASVQRALSGANVLTF. In DNA form, the CDR3 reads TGCGCCAGCAGCTTCTGGGGGGCTTCGGTCCAAAGAGCTCTCTCAGGGGCCAACGTCCTGACTTTC.